This is a list of T cell receptor beta chains from one sample in a study of blood T cell repertoires in COVID-19. The assay was immunoSEQ multiplex PCR, and TCRdb's table has in-frame clones only and misses some. The table lists roughly 40,000 clones, roughly 88% of them singletons. The sequenced material came from peripheral blood. These receptors came from a woman older than 75 with acute or convalescent COVID-19. Both conserved end residues are part of each CDR3. A D gene is named only where the DNA matches it firmly.

NA,TRBJ2-6,TRBV5-8,CASSLGTPTRSGANVLTF
TRBD1,TRBJ1-3,TRBV6-5,CASDADRVGTIYF
NA,TRBJ1-2,TRBV3-1/TRBV3-2,CASSQDLLAGGYTF
NA,TRBJ2-7,TRBV10-1,CASSDPTVTTREQYF
TRBD1,TRBJ1-2,TRBV19,CASGTGKGNYGYTF
NA,TRBJ2-5,TRBV30,CAWSWSAQYQETQYF
NA,TRBJ2-7,TRBV21-1,CASITQPDRPISYEQYF
TRBD1,TRBJ1-1,TRBV5-8,CASSSLVTGGGQNTEAFF
TRBD2,TRBJ2-3,TRBV5-4,CASSRGGAENTQYF
NA,TRBJ2-5,TRBV6-4,CASMEGEGQETQYF
TRBD1,TRBJ1-5,TRBV28,CASKGGQARQPQHF
NA,TRBJ1-6,TRBV25-1,CASRPQNSPLHF
TRBD2,TRBJ2-7,TRBV4-1,CASSQVTTSISYEQYF
NA,TRBJ2-3,TRBV15,CATSTGLLQVTDTQYF
NA,TRBJ1-1,TRBV6-5,CASNSRGMNTEAFF
NA,TRBJ2-5,TRBV18,CASSPSDVRETQYF